The 24 T cell receptor beta chains in this list originate from one sample, sequenced in a study of cytomegalovirus exposure and HLA in healthy donors (dated 2017 in TCRdb). Library preparation employed the immunoSEQ multiplex PCR assay. A mixture of 60 forward primers for TCR Vbeta segments and 13 reverse primers for TCR Jbeta segments was used in the multiplex PCR. In its TCRdb copy, this immuneACCESS table keeps in-frame sequences only and misses some clones. Where compared with another copy, unresolved V genes explain less than half of these, and the others have no known cause. The sample contains about 150,000 clones, around three quarters of them found a single time. Roughly 2% of the sample goes to the ten largest clones. Sequencing was performed on PBMCs. These receptor sequences come from a woman aged 40-49 years in good health and CMV-seronegative.

The rearrangement joins TRBV7-9 to TRBJ1-4; D is ambiguous. The V end lost 0 bases, the J end lost 6 bases, and 17 bases lay between the germline ends. The V gene's germline CDR1 is SEHNR and CDR2 FQNEAQ (reference sequence). The CDR3 has 17 residues. DNA for the CDR3: TGTGCCAGCAGCTTAGCCAACTGGGAGGGTTTGGATGAAAAACTGTTTTTT. It specifies CASSLANWEGLDEKLFF. Variable domain in full (rest from reference TRBV7-9 and TRBJ1-4): DTGVSQNPRHKITKRGQNVTFRCDPISEHNRLYWYRQTLGQGPEFLTYFQNEAQLEKSRLLSDRFSAERPKGSFSTLEIQRTEQGDSAMYLCASSLANWEGLDEKLFFGSGTQLSVL.

This chain uses TRBV5-6 with TRBJ2-5, with TRBD2 as a possible D gene (5 bases). Germline CDR1 is SGHDT and CDR2 is YYEEEE. CDR3 length: 14 amino acids. The V end lost 3 bases, the J end lost 4 bases, and 13 bases lay between the germline ends. The CDR3 sequence is CASSSLAGGETQYF. The CDR3 DNA follows: TGTGCCAGCAGCTCCCTAGCAGGTGGAGAGACCCAGTACTTC.

This chain links TRBV6-6 with TRBJ2-2, with D hard to call. Trimming removed 8 bases from V and 4 bases from J, with 11 bases in between. The CDR3 is 13 amino acids. Germline V gene data show CDR1 as MNHNY and CDR2 as SVGAGI (reference sequence). CDR3 in DNA: TGTGCCAGCCAGAGGCAGAGCACCGGGGAGCTGTTTTTT. Its translation is CASQRQSTGELFF.

The genes are TRBV10-2 and TRBJ2-7; D is ambiguous. V was trimmed by 7 bases and J by 0 bases, leaving 13 bases between them. The CDR3 has 14 residues. Germline V gene sequence: CDR1 WSHSY, CDR2 SAAADI. CDR3 sequence (DNA): TGCGCCAGCAAGCTCGCAGGCGTCTCCTACGAGCAGTACTTC. This gives the protein CASKLAGVSYEQYF.

This chain connects TRBV6-6 to TRBJ2-1; D gene unclear. Trimming took 7 bases from V and 0 from J, leaving 13 bases between them. This CDR3 region has 15 residues. CDR1 and CDR2 from the germline V gene are MNHNY and SVGAGI (reference sequence). The CDR3 spells CASTNEAGSYNEQFF. DNA for the CDR3: TGTGCCAGCACAAACGAGGCTGGCTCCTACAATGAGCAGTTCTTC.

The gene calls are TRBV11-3 and TRBJ2-1, with D maybe TRBD2 (5 bases). This CDR3 contains 13 residues. Germline V gives CDR1 SGHNT, CDR2 YENEEA. The V end lost 4 bases, the J end lost 11 bases, and 15 bases lay between the germline ends. The CDR3 is CASSSDSSMQQFF. CDR3 DNA: TGTGCCAGCAGCTCGGACTCGTCAATGCAGCAGTTCTTC. Combining the CDR3 with reference TRBV11-3 and TRBJ2-1 gives the whole variable domain EAGVVQSPRYKIIEKKQPVAFWCNPISGHNTLYWYLQNLGQGPELLIRYENEEAVDDSQLPKDRFSAERLKGVDSTLKIQPAELGDSAVYLCASSSDSSMQQFFGPGTRLTVL.

The genes are TRBV7-6 and TRBJ2-2, with TRBD1 as a possible D gene (5 bases). This CDR3 spans 17 amino acids. With 1 base removed from V and 1 base from J, the gap between germline ends came to 13 bases. Germline V gives CDR1 SGHVS, CDR2 FNYEAQ. DNA for the CDR3: TGTGCCAGCAGCTTAGACCCCCCGACAGAGAACACCGGGGAGCTGTTTTTT. Protein product: CASSLDPPTENTGELFF.

This chain uses TRBV6-5 with TRBJ2-7; weak D call: TRBD2 (6 bases). The CDR3 is made up of 14 amino acids. V lost 2 bases and J lost 1, with 9 bases in between. Germline CDR1 is MNHEY and CDR2 is SVGAGI. This CDR3 is CASSYRTNSYEQYF. The DNA of the CDR3 is TGTGCCAGCAGTTACCGGACTAATTCCTACGAGCAGTACTTC.

V and J are TRBV7-9 and TRBJ2-3, with 7 bases identical to TRBD1. V lost 4 bases, J lost 5 bases, and 3 bases stayed unmatched. This CDR3 contains 13 residues. Germline-derived CDR1 and CDR2 are SEHNR and FQNEAQ (reference sequence). CDR3 nucleotide sequence: TGTGCCAGCAGCTCCCGACAGGGAGATACGCAGTATTTT. This encodes CASSSRQGDTQYF.

The chain joins TRBV6-5 to TRBJ1-3, with D possibly being TRBD1 (6 bases). Germline values: CDR1 MNHEY, CDR2 SVGAGI. Trimming took off 0 bases at V and 0 bases at J, with 9 bases between the two ends. The CDR3 spans 16 residues. This chain's CDR3 is CASSYSSGDSGNTIYF. The CDR3, as DNA: TGTGCCAGCAGTTACTCGTCAGGGGACTCTGGAAACACCATATATTTT.

The rearrangement links TRBV18 to TRBJ2-1, with 11 bases matching TRBD2. This CDR3 has 15 amino acids. The V and J ends lost 2 bases and 7 bases, in that order; junction bases with no gene match: 4. The germline V gene has CDR1 KGHSH and CDR2 LQKENI. CDR3 DNA: TGTGCCAGCTCACCAGCTAGCGGGAGGAAGAATGAGCAGTTCTTC. The encoded protein is CASSPASGRKNEQFF. Drawing the rest from reference TRBV18 and TRBJ2-1, the complete variable domain is NAGVMQNPRHLVRRRGQEARLRCSPMKGHSHVYWYRQLPEEGLKFMVYLQKENIIDESGMPKERFSAEFPKEGPSILRIQQVVRGDSAAYFCASSPASGRKNEQFFGPGTRLTVL.

This chain connects TRBV4-1 to TRBJ2-1, with 12 bases aligning to TRBD2. Losses at the gene ends were 6 bases for V and 7 bases for J; bases not matched to a gene: 10. Germline CDR1 is MGHRA and CDR2 is YSYEKL. This CDR3 is built from 16 residues. The CDR3 DNA sequence: TGCGCCAGCAGAACTAGCGGGAGGTTGGGAAAAAATGAGCAGTTCTTC. Protein sequence: CASRTSGRLGKNEQFF.

This chain connects TRBV15 to TRBJ2-2, with 7 bases identical to TRBD1. Germline CDR1 LNHNV, CDR2 YYDKDF (reference sequence). V shed 8 bases and J 1 base; nucleotides not matched to a gene: 4. This CDR3 contains 14 residues. CDR3: CATSGQENTGELFF. Written as DNA, the CDR3 is TGTGCCACCTCTGGACAGGAGAACACCGGGGAGCTGTTTTTT. Drawing the rest from reference TRBV15 and TRBJ2-2, the complete variable domain is DAMVIQNPRYQVTQFGKPVTLSCSQTLNHNVMYWYQQKSSQAPKLLFHYYDKDFNNEADTPDNFQSRRPNTSFCFLDIRSPGLGDTAMYLCATSGQENTGELFFGEGSRLTVL.

The chain links TRBV6-1 to TRBJ2-5; D remains unclear. TRBJ2-7 explains the end of the DNA better; the J call may be wrong. There are 11 residues in the CDR3. CDR1 is MNHNS and CDR2 is SASEGT in the germline V gene. The DNA of the CDR3 is TGTGCCAGCAGTGAAGGGTACGAGCAGTACTTC. This gives the protein CASSEGYEQYF.

The chain joins TRBV29-1 to TRBJ1-4; weak D call: TRBD1 (5 bases). Trimming pared 3 bases from V and 8 bases from J, leaving 13 bases between. This CDR3 spans 13 amino acids. CDR1 and CDR2 (germline): SQVTM, ANQGSEA. The CDR3 spells CSVDFGGGEKLFF. For the CDR3, the DNA is TGCAGCGTTGACTTCGGGGGTGGGGAAAAACTGTTTTTT.

DNA for the CDR3: TGTGCCAGCAGCGCGCCCCGGGACAGGTATGCGGACACTGAAGCTTTCTTT. Translated: CASSAPRDRYADTEAFF. The rearrangement joins TRBV9 to TRBJ1-1; 8 bases map to TRBD1. The germline V gene encodes CDR1 SGDLS and CDR2 YYNGEE. Germline trimming cut 3 bases from V and 3 bases from J; bases unmatched to any gene: 13. CDR3 length: 17 amino acids. Based on the CDR3 plus reference TRBV9 and TRBJ1-1, the full variable domain is DSGVTQTPKHLITATGQRVTLRCSPRSGDLSVYWYQQSLDQGLQFLIQYYNGEERAKGNILERFSAQQFPDLHSELNLSSLELGDSALYFCASSAPRDRYADTEAFFGQGTRLTVV.

The CDR3 here is CASSLEFSSGYTF. The CDR3 bases are TGCGCCAGCAGCTTGGAGTTCTCTAGCGGCTACACCTTC. This rearrangement joins TRBV5-1 to TRBJ1-2; D remains unclear. Germline V gene lookup returns CDR1 SGHRS and CDR2 YFSETQ. With 0 bases removed from V and 8 bases from J, the gap between germline ends came to 11 bases. The CDR3 contains 13 residues.

The CDR3 region is CASSQHSGGTDTQYF. The DNA for the CDR3 is TGCGCCAGCAGCCAACATTCAGGGGGCACAGATACGCAGTATTTT. This chain uses TRBV5-1 with TRBJ2-3; the D gene is possibly TRBD1 (6 bases). CDR3 length: 15 residues. The germline CDR1 and CDR2 sequences are SGHRS and YFSETQ. The ends were cut back, 4 bases at V and 1 base at J, with 13 bases in the middle.

The V call is TRBV14, the J call TRBJ2-5, with D perhaps matching TRBD1 (5 bases). This CDR3 comprises 18 residues. V lost 4 bases to trimming and J lost 4 bases, with 25 bases between them. Germline loops: CDR1 SGHDN, CDR2 FVKESK. The CDR3 coding sequence is TGTGCCAGCAGCCCTCCGGGCAGGCCGTTCGGACAAGTAGAGACCCAGTACTTC. It is translated as CASSPPGRPFGQVETQYF.

V and J are TRBV4-2 and TRBJ2-1; D perhaps matches TRBD1 (6 bases). CDR3 length: 15 amino acids. In germline, CDR1 is LGHNA, CDR2 YNFKEQ. V lost 0 bases, J lost 4 bases, and 10 bases lay in between. Here the CDR3 DNA reads TGTGCCAGCAGCCAAGATGGACAGCTTTACAATGAGCAGTTCTTC. As protein: CASSQDGQLYNEQFF.

This clone was found once. The chain joins TRBV18 to TRBJ1-1; 8 nucleotides line up with TRBD1. Germline CDR1 KGHSH, CDR2 LQKENI. V shed 0 bases and J 1 base; nucleotides not matched to a gene: 1. The CDR3 extends over 15 amino acids. CDR3 sequence (DNA): TGTGCCAGCTCACCACCGGGGACAGGGAACACTGAAGCTTTCTTT. Protein: CASSPPGTGNTEAFF. Full variable domain (remainder filled in from reference TRBV18 and TRBJ1-1): NAGVMQNPRHLVRRRGQEARLRCSPMKGHSHVYWYRQLPEEGLKFMVYLQKENIIDESGMPKERFSAEFPKEGPSILRIQQVVRGDSAAYFCASSPPGTGNTEAFFGQGTRLTVV.

The CDR3 region is CASTWSGLPNEQFF. The CDR3 nucleotides read TGTGCCAGCACCTGGAGCGGCCTACCGAATGAGCAGTTCTTC. The J gene is TRBJ2-1, the V gene TRBV6-1, with D maybe TRBD2 (5 bases). The germline V and J ends were trimmed by 7 bases and 7 bases, with 17 bases remaining between them. This CDR3 has 14 residues. Germline CDR1 is MNHNS and CDR2 is SASEGT.

Only one count was recorded for this clone. This chain uses TRBV7-9 with TRBJ1-2, with D possibly TRBD1 on 6 matching bases. Trimming took 5 bases from V and 7 from J, leaving 26 bases between them. The length of the CDR3 is 17 residues. CDR1 is SEHNR, CDR2 FQNEAQ, per germline (reference sequence). The CDR3: CASSRNRDKILSAGYTF. The CDR3 DNA sequence: TGTGCCAGCAGCCGTAACCGGGACAAAATCCTCAGTGCTGGCTACACCTTC.

The chain links TRBV7-7 to TRBJ2-1, with 10 bases that match TRBD2. The germline V gene has CDR1 SSHAT and CDR2 FNYEAQ (reference sequence). The length of the CDR3 is 15 residues. V shed 2 bases and J 7 bases; nucleotides not matched to a gene: 5. For the CDR3, the DNA is TGTGCCAGCAGCTTAAGCGGGGGGGCGTGGAATGAGCAGTTCTTC. Encoded protein: CASSLSGGAWNEQFF.